The clone carrying this TCR beta chain was detected only once. Profiling relied on immunoSEQ multiplex PCR, and the TCRdb table lists in-frame clones only, not all of them. Of roughly 1 million clones listed, about 84% are singletons. This sample stems from a study of shared clonotypes between healthy human individuals. The V gene end was trimmed by 2 bases and the J gene end by 2 bases; junction bases not matched to a gene: 4. Germline V CDR1 and CDR2: SGHAT, FQNNGV. This CDR3 is 15 amino acids long. The receptor's source is a man aged 18-30 years in good health. Some clones in this sample may be carry-over from other donors' samples. Source material: memory CD4+ T cells from PBMCs. Subset reported: CD45RA-negative fraction. The genes are TRBV11-2 and TRBJ2-7; 9 nucleotides align to TRBD1. The CDR3 sequence is CASSLSTGGTYEQYF. The CDR3 region has the DNA TGTGCCAGCAGCTTATCGACAGGGGGTACCTACGAGCAGTACTTC. Drawing the rest from reference TRBV11-2 and TRBJ2-7, the complete variable domain is EAGVAQSPRYKIIEKRQSVAFWCNPISGHATLYWYQQILGQGPKLLIQFQNNGVVDDSQLPKDRFSAERLKGVDSTLKIQPAKLEDSAVYLCASSLSTGGTYEQYFGPGTRLTVT.